These T cell receptor beta chains were read from a single sample in a study of blood T cell repertoires in COVID-19. The protocol was immunoSEQ multiplex PCR, while the TCRdb copy is restricted to in-frame clones and leaves out a portion. The repertoire has around 200,000 clones, roughly 86% of them found once; the top ten carry roughly 3%. The source material was peripheral blood. These receptor sequences come from a man in his 70s with acute or convalescent COVID-19. The CDR3 runs from the conserved cysteine through the conserved F or W. The D gene is left open where the match is weak. Expanded clones are given a class, and other clones once, few, many or no size at all.

cdr3_nt cdr3_aa d_call v_call clone_size j_call
TGCGCCAGCAGCTTAAACTCTGGGGCAGGGGGAAATTCACCCCTCCACTTT CASSLNSGAGGNSPLHF TRBD1 TRBV5-1 . TRBJ1-6
TGTGCCAGCAGCTTAGGCCCGGGAGGGACAGGGAATGGCTACACCTTC CASSLGPGGTGNGYTF TRBD1 TRBV7-9 . TRBJ1-2
TGTGCCAGCAGTTTAAAGAGAGGGAGGCCACGGTTTTGGGAGCAGTTCTTC CASSLKRGRPRFWEQFF . TRBV28 . TRBJ2-1
TGTGCCAGCAGTCTGGGACTAGCAGGGCAGTACTTC CASSLGLAGQYF TRBD2 TRBV12-3/TRBV12-4 few TRBJ2-7
TGTGCCAGCAGTTTAAGGGAGTTCAATGAAAAACTGTTTTTT CASSLREFNEKLFF . TRBV28 . TRBJ1-4
TGTGCCAGCATACCCAGTTCAGGGGGCGCCGGGGAGCTGTTTTTT CASIPSSGGAGELFF TRBD1 TRBV28 . TRBJ2-2
TGTGCCACCGCCCGGGACCAAGAGACCCAGTACTTC CATARDQETQYF . TRBV24-1 . TRBJ2-5
TGTGCCAGCAGCAGGACCGGGGGAAAGGCACCCCTCCACTTT CASSRTGGKAPLHF . TRBV5-5 . TRBJ1-6
TGCAGCGTAGATAGCGGCTACACCGGGGAGCTGTTTTTT CSVDSGYTGELFF . TRBV29-1 . TRBJ2-2
TGTGCCAGCAGCCCCGGGGGGATCGGCACAGATACGCAGTATTTT CASSPGGIGTDTQYF TRBD2 TRBV7-6 . TRBJ2-3
TGTGCCAGCAGCTTAATAAGCGGGGACACCATATATTTT CASSLISGDTIYF . TRBV7-9 . TRBJ1-3
TGTGCCAGCTCACCACCCGGGTCGCCGGATACGCAGTATTTT CASSPPGSPDTQYF . TRBV18 . TRBJ2-3
TGTGCCAGCAGCTCGCATTGGTCTAGTGGCCCCACTGAAGCTTTCTTT CASSSHWSSGPTEAFF . TRBV5-5 . TRBJ1-1
TGTGCCAGCAGTGTTAATAGCGGGAGGGTTGGGAATGAGCAGTTCTTC CASSVNSGRVGNEQFF TRBD2 TRBV2 . TRBJ2-1
TGCAGTGCCTACAGGGGAAACACCATATATTTT CSAYRGNTIYF . TRBV20-1 . TRBJ1-3
TGTGCCAGCAGCCCAGGGACAGGTCAACGGGAGCAGTACTTC CASSPGTGQREQYF TRBD1 TRBV5-6 . TRBJ2-7
TGTGCCTGGAGTGTACATTTCAACGAGCAGTACTTC CAWSVHFNEQYF . TRBV30 . TRBJ2-7
TGTGCCACCAGCAGAGGACAGGGGGAGACCCAGTACTTC CATSRGQGETQYF TRBD1 TRBV15 . TRBJ2-5
TGTGCCAGCAGCCGGATTCCGGGAGGACTAACTGAAGCTTTCTTT CASSRIPGGLTEAFF . TRBV14 . TRBJ1-1
TGCAGTGCTATTCCGCGAGATACGCAGTATTTT CSAIPRDTQYF . TRBV20-1 once TRBJ2-3
TGTGCCAGCAGACCTAGACAGGGGTCGGAAAAACTGTTTTTT CASRPRQGSEKLFF TRBD1 TRBV6-6 . TRBJ1-4
TGCGCCAGCAAGCCCGGGACAGCCTACGAGCAGTACTTC CASKPGTAYEQYF TRBD1 TRBV5-1 . TRBJ2-7
TGTGCCAGCAGCCAAGCCTATTACAGGGGCGGAGAAAAACTGTTTTTT CASSQAYYRGGEKLFF TRBD1 TRBV4-2 . TRBJ1-4
TGTGCCAGCAGCCGCCGGACAACGGGCGGCTACACCTTC CASSRRTTGGYTF . TRBV12-3/TRBV12-4 . TRBJ1-2
TGTGCCAGCAGCCAACTAGTCGGTGTCGAAAAACTGTTTTTT CASSQLVGVEKLFF . TRBV6-5 . TRBJ1-4
TGCGCCAGCATTGGCACCAGCTCCTACGAGCAGTACTTC CASIGTSSYEQYF . TRBV10-2 . TRBJ2-7
TGCGCCAGCAGTCAATGGGCAGCTCCCAATTCACCCCTCCACTTT CASSQWAAPNSPLHF . TRBV23-1 few TRBJ1-6
TGTGCCAGCATTGTAAGCCCAGGTGAGCAGTTCTTC CASIVSPGEQFF . TRBV2 . TRBJ2-1
TGCGCCAGCAGCCCCATGGACAGGGACTACGAGCAGTACTTC CASSPMDRDYEQYF TRBD1 TRBV5-1 . TRBJ2-7
TGTGCCAGCAGCGCCCCCGACAGGGACGGAAATGGCTACACCTTC CASSAPDRDGNGYTF TRBD1 TRBV5-6 . TRBJ1-2
TGTGCCAGCAGGGTCATAGCGGACTCCTACGAGCAGTACTTC CASRVIADSYEQYF . TRBV5-5 . TRBJ2-7
TGTGCCAGCAGTTTAATCTACTTCCGGACAGGGGCTAGCTCTGGGGCCAACGTCCTGACTTTC CASSLIYFRTGASSGANVLTF TRBD1 TRBV28 . TRBJ2-6
TGTGCCAGCAGCGGCCCAGGGGATCTGGAGACCCAGTACTTC CASSGPGDLETQYF . TRBV5-4 . TRBJ2-5
TGTGCCAGCAGCCCCAGGCCGAACTCCGGGGAGCTGTTTTTT CASSPRPNSGELFF . TRBV9 . TRBJ2-2
TGCAGCGTTGAACTAGCGGACTACGAGCAGTACTTC CSVELADYEQYF TRBD2 TRBV29-1 . TRBJ2-7
TGTGCCACCAGAGATCAGACAGGGGGAGTTAACTATGGCTACACCTTC CATRDQTGGVNYGYTF TRBD1 TRBV15 . TRBJ1-2
TGTGCCATCAGGCCCCAGGGGGAAGGGGAGACCCAGTACTTC CAIRPQGEGETQYF TRBD1 TRBV10-3 few TRBJ2-5
TGTGCCAGCTTAGAGACTAGCGGGGACGCCCCGCAGTACTTC CASLETSGDAPQYF TRBD2 TRBV7-8 once TRBJ2-7
TGTGCCAGCAGCTTGGGGAGGAGCATTGGGAACGAGCAGTACTTC CASSLGRSIGNEQYF . TRBV5-6 . TRBJ2-7
TGTGCCAGCAGTTTAAGCGGGAGGAACACCGGGGAGCTGTTTTTT CASSLSGRNTGELFF TRBD2 TRBV27 . TRBJ2-2
TGTGCCAGCAGACTACAGGGCAATCAGCCCCAGCATTTT CASRLQGNQPQHF . TRBV6-6 . TRBJ1-5
TGTGCCAGCAGCCCCCGGGGGGCGCGTTACGAGCAGTACTTC CASSPRGARYEQYF . TRBV2 . TRBJ2-7
TGTGCCAGCAGCAAACAGGGAACCGGGGAGCTGTTTTTT CASSKQGTGELFF . TRBV4-2 . TRBJ2-2
TGTGCCAGTAGGGAGCGGGGGACGAGTTATGAGCAGTTCTTC CASRERGTSYEQFF TRBD2 TRBV19 . TRBJ2-1
TGTGCCACCAGCAGAGATGTACGACAGATCGATCAGCCCCAGCATTTT CATSRDVRQIDQPQHF . TRBV15 . TRBJ1-5
TGCGCCAGCAGCCCCGGACTTGATAGCAATCAGCCCCAGCATTTT CASSPGLDSNQPQHF . TRBV5-1 . TRBJ1-5
TGTGCCAGCAGTTTCACAGTAAATAGCAATCAGCCCCAGCATTTT CASSFTVNSNQPQHF . TRBV27 once TRBJ1-5
TGTGCCAGCTCAGCTCCACCCGGACAGAGCTACGGCTACACCTTC CASSAPPGQSYGYTF . TRBV18 . TRBJ1-2
TGTGCCAGTAGTATTCGCACAGGATACTACGAGCAGTACTTC CASSIRTGYYEQYF . TRBV19 once TRBJ2-7
TGTGCCAGCAGCCTCGCGGGGGGTGGAGACGAGCAGTACTTC CASSLAGGGDEQYF TRBD2 TRBV7-3 . TRBJ2-7
TGTGCCAGCAGCGGACTAGCGGGAGTCGAGAATGAGCAGTTCTTC CASSGLAGVENEQFF TRBD2 TRBV2 . TRBJ2-1
TGTGCCACCAGTGATCCAAGGACGGAGGGGAAGACCCAGTACTTC CATSDPRTEGKTQYF . TRBV24-1 . TRBJ2-5
TGTGCCAGCAGCTACAGGGCCTCCACAGATACGCAGTATTTT CASSYRASTDTQYF . TRBV5-4 . TRBJ2-3
TGTGCCAGAAGCTTGGGTCCCGGATTCCCGGGACAGATCTCCTACGAGCAGTACTTC CARSLGPGFPGQISYEQYF TRBD1 TRBV5-3 . TRBJ2-7
TGTGCCAGCCCGGATTCTAGCGGGTCCCTGTTCAATGAGCAGTTCTTC CASPDSSGSLFNEQFF TRBD2 TRBV28 . TRBJ2-1
TGCGCCAGCAGCCAAGATTGGGGGGACAATCAGCCCCAGCATTTT CASSQDWGDNQPQHF . TRBV4-3 few TRBJ1-5